This T cell receptor (beta chain) emerged from a study of control samples from healthy donors and cancer patients. Only in-frame clones appear in the TCRdb table, and some are missing; sequencing was by immunoSEQ multiplex PCR. The sample records fewer than 200,000 clones, approximately 94% being singletons. The clonotype originates from a man in his 60s with colorectal cancer. Sequencing was carried out using PBMCs.

In nucleotides, the CDR3 is TGTGCCAGCAGTCCCGTAGTCGGTGGGGCCAACGTCCTGACTTTC. Protein: CASSPVVGGANVLTF. V is TRBV27 and J is TRBJ2-6; D call uncertain. The CDR3 is 15 residues long. The germline V and J ends were trimmed by 5 bases and 3 bases, with 11 bases remaining between them. CDR1 MNHEY and CDR2 SMNVEV come from the germline V gene (reference sequence).